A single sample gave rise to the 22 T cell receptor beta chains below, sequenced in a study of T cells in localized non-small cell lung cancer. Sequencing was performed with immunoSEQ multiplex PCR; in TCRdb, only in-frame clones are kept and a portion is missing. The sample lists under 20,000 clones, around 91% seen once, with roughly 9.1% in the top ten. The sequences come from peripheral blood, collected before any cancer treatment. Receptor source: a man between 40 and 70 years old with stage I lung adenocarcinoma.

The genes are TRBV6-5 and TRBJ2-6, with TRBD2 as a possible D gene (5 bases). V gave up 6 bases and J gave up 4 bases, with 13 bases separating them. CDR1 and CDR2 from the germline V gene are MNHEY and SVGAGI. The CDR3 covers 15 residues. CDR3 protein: CASSLEPGGANVLTF. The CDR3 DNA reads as TGTGCCAGCAGCCTCGAACCGGGGGGGGCCAACGTCCTGACTTTC.

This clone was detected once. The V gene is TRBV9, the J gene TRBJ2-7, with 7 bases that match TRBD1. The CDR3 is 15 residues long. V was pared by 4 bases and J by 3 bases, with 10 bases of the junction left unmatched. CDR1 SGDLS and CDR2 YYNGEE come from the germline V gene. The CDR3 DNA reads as TGTGCCAGCAGCTCGGGACAGCCTAAACTCTACGAGCAGTACTTC. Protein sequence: CASSSGQPKLYEQYF.

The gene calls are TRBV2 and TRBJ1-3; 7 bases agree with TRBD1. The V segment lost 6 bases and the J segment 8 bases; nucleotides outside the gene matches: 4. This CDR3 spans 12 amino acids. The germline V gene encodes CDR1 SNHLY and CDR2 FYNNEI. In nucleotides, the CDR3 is TGTGCCAGCAGACGCGACAGGGACACCATATATTTT. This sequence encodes CASRRDRDTIYF. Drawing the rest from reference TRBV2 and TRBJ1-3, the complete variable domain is EPEVTQTPSHQVTQMGQEVILRCVPISNHLYFYWYRQILGQKVEFLVSFYNNEISEKSEIFDDQFSVERPDGSNFTLKIRSTKLEDSAMYFCASRRDRDTIYFGEGSWLTVV.

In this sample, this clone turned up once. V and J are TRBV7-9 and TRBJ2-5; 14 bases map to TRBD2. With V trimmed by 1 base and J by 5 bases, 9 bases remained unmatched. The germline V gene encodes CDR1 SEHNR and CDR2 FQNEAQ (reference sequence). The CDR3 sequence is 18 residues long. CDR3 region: CASSLGGGLAGVLETQYF. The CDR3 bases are TGTGCCAGCAGCTTAGGTGGGGGACTAGCGGGAGTCCTCGAGACCCAGTACTTC.

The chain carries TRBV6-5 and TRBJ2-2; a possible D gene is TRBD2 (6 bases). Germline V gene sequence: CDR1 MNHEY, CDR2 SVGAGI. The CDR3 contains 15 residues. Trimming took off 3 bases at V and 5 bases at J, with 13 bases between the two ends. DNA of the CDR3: TGTGCCAGCAGTTATTCGAACGGGAGTACCGGGGAGCTGTTTTTT. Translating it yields CASSYSNGSTGELFF.

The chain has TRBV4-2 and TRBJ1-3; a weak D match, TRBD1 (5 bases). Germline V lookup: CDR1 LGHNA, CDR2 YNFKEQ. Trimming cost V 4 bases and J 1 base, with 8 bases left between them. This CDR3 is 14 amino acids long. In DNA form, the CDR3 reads TGTGCCAGCAGCCCCGGGGGGTCTGGAAACACCATATATTTT. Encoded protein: CASSPGGSGNTIYF.

Here the CDR3 reads CASSLGPSGTGYNEQFF. The CDR3 bases are TGTGCCAGCAGCTTAGGCCCCTCCGGGACTGGATACAATGAGCAGTTCTTC. V is TRBV11-3 and J is TRBJ2-1; maybe TRBD2 (6 bases). This CDR3 is built from 17 residues. Germline lookup yields CDR1 SGHNT and CDR2 YENEEA. V was pared by 1 base and J by 4 bases, with 17 bases between.

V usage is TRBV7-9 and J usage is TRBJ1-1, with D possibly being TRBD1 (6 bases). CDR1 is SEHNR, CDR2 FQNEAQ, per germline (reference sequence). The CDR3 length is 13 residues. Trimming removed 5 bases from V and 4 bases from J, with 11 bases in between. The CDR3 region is CASSGGGGTEAFF. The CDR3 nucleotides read TGTGCCAGCAGCGGAGGGGGGGGCACTGAAGCTTTCTTT.

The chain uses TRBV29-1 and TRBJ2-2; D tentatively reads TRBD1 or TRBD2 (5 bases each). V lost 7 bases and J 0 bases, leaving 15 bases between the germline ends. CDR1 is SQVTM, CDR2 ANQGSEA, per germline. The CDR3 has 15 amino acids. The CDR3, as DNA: TGCAGCGCCTCAGAGGGGCTAGCGAACACCGGGGAGCTGTTTTTT. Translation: CSASEGLANTGELFF.

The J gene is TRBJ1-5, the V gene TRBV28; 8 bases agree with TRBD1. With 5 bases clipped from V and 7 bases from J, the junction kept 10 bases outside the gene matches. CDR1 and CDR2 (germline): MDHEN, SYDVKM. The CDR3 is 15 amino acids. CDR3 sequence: CASSPQGALRQPQHF. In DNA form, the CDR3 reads TGTGCCAGCAGTCCGCAGGGGGCGCTTAGACAGCCCCAGCATTTT. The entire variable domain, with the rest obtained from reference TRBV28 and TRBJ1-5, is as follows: DVKVTQSSRYLVKRTGEKVFLECVQDMDHENMFWYRQDPGLGLRLIYFSYDVKMKEKGDIPEGYSVSREKKERFSLILESASTNQTSMYLCASSPQGALRQPQHFGDGTRLSIL.

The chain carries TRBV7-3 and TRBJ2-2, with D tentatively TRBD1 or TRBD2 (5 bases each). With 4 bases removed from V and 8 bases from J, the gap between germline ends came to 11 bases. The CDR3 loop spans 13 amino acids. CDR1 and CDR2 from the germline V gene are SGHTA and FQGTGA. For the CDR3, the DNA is TGTGCCAGCAGCTCGGGGCCGAGTGGGGAGCTGTTTTTT. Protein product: CASSSGPSGELFF.

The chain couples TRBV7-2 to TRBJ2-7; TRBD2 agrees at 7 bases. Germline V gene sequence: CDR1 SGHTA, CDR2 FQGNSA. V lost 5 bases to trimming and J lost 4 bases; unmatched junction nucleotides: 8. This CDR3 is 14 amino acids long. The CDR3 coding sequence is TGTGCCAGCAGCCCAGGACTAGTAAGGTACGAGCAGTACTTC. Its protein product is CASSPGLVRYEQYF.

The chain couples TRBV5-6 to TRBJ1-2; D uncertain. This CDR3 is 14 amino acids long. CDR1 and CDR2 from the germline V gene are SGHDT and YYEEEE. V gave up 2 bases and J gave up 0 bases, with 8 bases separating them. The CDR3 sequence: CASSFEGPNYGYTF. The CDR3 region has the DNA TGTGCCAGCAGCTTTGAAGGTCCTAACTATGGCTACACCTTC.

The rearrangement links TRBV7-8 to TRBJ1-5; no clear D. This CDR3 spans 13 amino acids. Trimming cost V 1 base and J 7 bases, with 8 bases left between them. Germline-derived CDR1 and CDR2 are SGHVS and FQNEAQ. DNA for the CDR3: TGTGCCAGCAGCTTAGTTGAAGGCCAGCCCCAGCATTTT. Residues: CASSLVEGQPQHF.

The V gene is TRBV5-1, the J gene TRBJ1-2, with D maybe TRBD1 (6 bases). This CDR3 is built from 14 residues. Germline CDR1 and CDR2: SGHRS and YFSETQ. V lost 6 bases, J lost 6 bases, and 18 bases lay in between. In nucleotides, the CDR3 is TGCGCCAGCACGGCTGAACAGGGCTTTAATGGCTACACCTTC. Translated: CASTAEQGFNGYTF. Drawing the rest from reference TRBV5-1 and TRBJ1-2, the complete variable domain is KAGVTQTPRYLIKTRGQQVTLSCSPISGHRSVSWYQQTPGQGLQFLFEYFSETQRNKGNFPGRFSGRQFSNSRSEMNVSTLELGDSALYLCASTAEQGFNGYTFGSGTRLTVV.

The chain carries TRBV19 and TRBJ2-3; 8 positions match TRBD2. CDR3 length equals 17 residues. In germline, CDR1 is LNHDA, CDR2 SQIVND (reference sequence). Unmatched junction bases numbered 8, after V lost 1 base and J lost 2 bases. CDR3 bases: TGTGCCAGTAGTATAGTGACCGCGGGGGGCTTCACAGATACGCAGTATTTT. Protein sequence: CASSIVTAGGFTDTQYF.

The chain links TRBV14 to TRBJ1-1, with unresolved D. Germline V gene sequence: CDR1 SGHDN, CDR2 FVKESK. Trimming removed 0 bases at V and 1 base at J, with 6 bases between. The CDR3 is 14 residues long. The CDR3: CASSQDSGNTEAFF. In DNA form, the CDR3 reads TGTGCCAGCAGCCAAGACTCTGGGAACACTGAAGCTTTCTTT.

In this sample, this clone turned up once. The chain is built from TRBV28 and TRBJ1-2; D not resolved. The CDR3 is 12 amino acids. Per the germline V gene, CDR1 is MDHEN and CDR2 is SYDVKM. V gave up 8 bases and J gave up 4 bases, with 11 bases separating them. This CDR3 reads CASGSRTYGYTF. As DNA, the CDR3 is TGTGCCAGCGGGTCACGCACCTATGGCTACACCTTC.

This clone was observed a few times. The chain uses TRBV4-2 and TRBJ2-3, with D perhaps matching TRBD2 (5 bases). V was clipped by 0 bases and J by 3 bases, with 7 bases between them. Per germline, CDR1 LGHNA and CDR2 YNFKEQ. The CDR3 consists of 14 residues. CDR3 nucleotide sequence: TGTGCCAGCAGCCAAGATTGGAGGACAGATACGCAGTATTTT. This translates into CASSQDWRTDTQYF.

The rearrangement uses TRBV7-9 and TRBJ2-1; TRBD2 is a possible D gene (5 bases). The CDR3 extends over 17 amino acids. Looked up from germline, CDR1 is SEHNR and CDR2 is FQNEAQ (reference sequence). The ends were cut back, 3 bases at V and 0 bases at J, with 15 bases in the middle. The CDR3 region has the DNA TGTGCCAGCAGCTTCGGACGAGCGGAGCTCTCCTACAATGAGCAGTTCTTC. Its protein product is CASSFGRAELSYNEQFF.

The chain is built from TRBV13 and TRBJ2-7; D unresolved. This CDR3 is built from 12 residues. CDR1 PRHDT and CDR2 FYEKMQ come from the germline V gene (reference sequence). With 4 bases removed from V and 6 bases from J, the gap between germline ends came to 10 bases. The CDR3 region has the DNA TGTGCCAGCAGCTCGGACGTCGGCGAGCAGTACTTC. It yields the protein CASSSDVGEQYF.

The CDR3 DNA is TGTGCCAGCTCCCGAGACGGGACTAGCGGGGGGGTGTGGACGTATGAGCAGTTCTTC. This sequence encodes CASSRDGTSGGVWTYEQFF. The rearrangement links TRBV6-4 to TRBJ2-1, with TRBD2 matching over 16 bases. This CDR3 is 19 amino acids long. Germline V gene sequence: CDR1 MRHNA, CDR2 SNTAGT. J gave up 8 bases and V 8 bases, and 18 bases lay outside the gene matches.